The entry below describes one T cell receptor (beta chain). No antigen is known for it. Germline V lookup: CDR1 SGDLS, CDR2 YYNGEE. The length of the CDR3 is 13 residues. The V gene lost 3 bases and the J gene lost 0 bases, with 4 bases spanning the gap. The sample originates from a study of PD-1 blockade in mismatch repair-deficient tumors. Study-wide background: Patients had around 11 mismatch repair-deficient cancer types and were previously treated and progressing. Findings and limits, study-wide: Tumor-resident clones, often absent from pretreatment blood, expanded after pembrolizumab and then contracted.

The TCR-sequenced patients were a few responders to pembrolizumab. The method was immunoSEQ multiplex PCR; TCRdb's version includes in-frame clones alone and lacks a portion of them. This sample has tens of thousands of clones, with 70% to 90% found just once. The sample in question was peripheral blood, obtained 2 weeks after starting pembrolizumab. The TCR originated in an adult with mismatch repair-deficient cancer. The rearrangement joins TRBV9 to TRBJ2-1, with D unresolved. CDR3 DNA: TGTGCCAGCAGCGCCTCCTCCTACAATGAGCAGTTCTTC. Translated, it gives CASSASSYNEQFF.